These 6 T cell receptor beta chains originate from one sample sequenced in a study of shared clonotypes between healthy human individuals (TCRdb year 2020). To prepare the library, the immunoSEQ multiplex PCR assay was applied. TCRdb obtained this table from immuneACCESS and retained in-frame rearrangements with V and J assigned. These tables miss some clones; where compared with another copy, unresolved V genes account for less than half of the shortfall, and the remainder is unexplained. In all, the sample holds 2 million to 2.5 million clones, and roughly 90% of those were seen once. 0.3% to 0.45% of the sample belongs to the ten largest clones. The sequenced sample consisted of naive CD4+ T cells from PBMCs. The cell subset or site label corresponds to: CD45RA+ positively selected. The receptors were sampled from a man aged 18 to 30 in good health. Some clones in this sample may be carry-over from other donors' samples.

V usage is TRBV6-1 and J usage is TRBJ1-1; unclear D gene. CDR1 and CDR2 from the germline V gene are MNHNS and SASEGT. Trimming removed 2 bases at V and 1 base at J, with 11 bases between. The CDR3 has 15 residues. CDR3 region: CASSEIGAKNTEAFF. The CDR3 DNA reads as TGTGCCAGCAGTGAAATTGGAGCTAAGAACACTGAAGCTTTCTTT.

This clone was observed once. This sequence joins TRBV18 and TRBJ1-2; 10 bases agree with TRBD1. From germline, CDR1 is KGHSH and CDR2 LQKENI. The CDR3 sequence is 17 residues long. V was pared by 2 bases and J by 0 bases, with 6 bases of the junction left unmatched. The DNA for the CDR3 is TGTGCCAGCTCACCATTAACAGGGACAGGGGCTAACTATGGCTACACCTTC. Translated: CASSPLTGTGANYGYTF.

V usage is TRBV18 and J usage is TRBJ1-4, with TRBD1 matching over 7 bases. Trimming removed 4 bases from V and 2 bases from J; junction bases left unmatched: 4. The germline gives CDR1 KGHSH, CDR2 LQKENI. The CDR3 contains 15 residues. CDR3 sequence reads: CASSQTQGTNEKLFF. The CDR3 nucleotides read TGTGCCAGCTCACAAACACAGGGGACTAATGAAAAACTGTTTTTT.

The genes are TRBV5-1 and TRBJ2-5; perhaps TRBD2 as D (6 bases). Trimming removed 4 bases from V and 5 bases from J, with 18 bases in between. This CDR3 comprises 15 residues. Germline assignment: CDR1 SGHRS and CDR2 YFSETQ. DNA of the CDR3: TGCGCCAGCAGCCCCCGGGCGCGGGGTGGCGAGACCCAGTACTTC. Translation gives CASSPRARGGETQYF.

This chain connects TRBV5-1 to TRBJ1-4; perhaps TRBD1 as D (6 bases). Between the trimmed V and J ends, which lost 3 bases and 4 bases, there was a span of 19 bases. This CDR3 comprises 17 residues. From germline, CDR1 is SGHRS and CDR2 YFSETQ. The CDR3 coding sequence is TGCGCCAGCAGCTATCTAGGTGGGGGCGCCGGTAATGAAAAACTGTTTTTT. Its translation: CASSYLGGGAGNEKLFF. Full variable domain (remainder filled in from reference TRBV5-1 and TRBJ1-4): KAGVTQTPRYLIKTRGQQVTLSCSPISGHRSVSWYQQTPGQGLQFLFEYFSETQRNKGNFPGRFSGRQFSNSRSEMNVSTLELGDSALYLCASSYLGGGAGNEKLFFGSGTQLSVL.

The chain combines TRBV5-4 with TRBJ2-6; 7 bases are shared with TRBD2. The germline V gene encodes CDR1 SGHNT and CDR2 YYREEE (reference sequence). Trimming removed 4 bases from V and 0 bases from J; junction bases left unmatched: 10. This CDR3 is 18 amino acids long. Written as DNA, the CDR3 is TGTGCCAGCAGCCCGGGAGGCAGCTTACTCTCTGGGGCCAACGTCCTGACTTTC. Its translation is CASSPGGSLLSGANVLTF.